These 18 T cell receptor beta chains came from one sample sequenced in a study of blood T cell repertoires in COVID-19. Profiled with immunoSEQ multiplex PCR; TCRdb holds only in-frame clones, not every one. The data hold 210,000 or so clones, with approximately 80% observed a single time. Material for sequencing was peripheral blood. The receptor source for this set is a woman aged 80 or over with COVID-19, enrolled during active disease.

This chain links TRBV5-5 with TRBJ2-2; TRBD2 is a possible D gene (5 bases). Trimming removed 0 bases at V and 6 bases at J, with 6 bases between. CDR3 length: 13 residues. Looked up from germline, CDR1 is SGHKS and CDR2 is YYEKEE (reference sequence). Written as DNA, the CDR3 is TGTGCCAGCAGCTTGGGAGGGTCCGGGGAGCTGTTTTTT. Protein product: CASSLGGSGELFF. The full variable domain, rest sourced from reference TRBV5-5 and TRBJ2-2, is DAGVTQSPTHLIKTRGQQVTLRCSPISGHKSVSWYQQVLGQGPQFIFQYYEKEERGRGNFPDRFSARQFPNYSSELNVNALLLGDSALYLCASSLGGSGELFFGEGSRLTVL.

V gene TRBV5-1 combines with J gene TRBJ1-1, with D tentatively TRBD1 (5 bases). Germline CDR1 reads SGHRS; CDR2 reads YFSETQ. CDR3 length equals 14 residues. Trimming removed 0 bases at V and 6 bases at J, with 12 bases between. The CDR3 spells CASSLVGRLAEAFF. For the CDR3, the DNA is TGCGCCAGCAGCTTGGTGGGGCGCTTGGCTGAAGCTTTCTTT. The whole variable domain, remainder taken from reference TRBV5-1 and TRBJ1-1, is KAGVTQTPRYLIKTRGQQVTLSCSPISGHRSVSWYQQTPGQGLQFLFEYFSETQRNKGNFPGRFSGRQFSNSRSEMNVSTLELGDSALYLCASSLVGRLAEAFFGQGTRLTVV.

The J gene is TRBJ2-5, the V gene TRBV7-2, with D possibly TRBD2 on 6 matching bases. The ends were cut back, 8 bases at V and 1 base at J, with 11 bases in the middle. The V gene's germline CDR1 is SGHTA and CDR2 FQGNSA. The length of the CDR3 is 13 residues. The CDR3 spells CASGGRAQETQYF. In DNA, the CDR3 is TGTGCCAGCGGAGGGCGGGCCCAAGAGACCCAGTACTTC. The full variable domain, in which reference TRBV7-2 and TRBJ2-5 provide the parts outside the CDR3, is GAGVSQSPSNKVTEKGKDVELRCDPISGHTALYWYRQSLGQGLEFLIYFQGNSAPDKSGLPSDRFSAERTGGSVSTLTIQRTQQEDSAVYLCASGGRAQETQYFGPGTRLLVL.

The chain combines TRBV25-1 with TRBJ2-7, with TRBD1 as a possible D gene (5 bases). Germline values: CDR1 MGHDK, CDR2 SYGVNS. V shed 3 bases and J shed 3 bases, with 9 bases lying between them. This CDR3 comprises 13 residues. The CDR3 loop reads CASSDRQGYEQYF. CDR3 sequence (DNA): TGTGCCAGCAGTGATAGGCAGGGCTACGAGCAGTACTTC.

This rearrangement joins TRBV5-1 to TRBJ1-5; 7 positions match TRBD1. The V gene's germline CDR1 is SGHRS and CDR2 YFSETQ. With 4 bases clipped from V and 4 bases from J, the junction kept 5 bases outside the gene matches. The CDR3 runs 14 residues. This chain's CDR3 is CASSEGQPNQPQHF. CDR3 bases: TGCGCCAGCAGCGAGGGACAGCCGAATCAGCCCCAGCATTTT.

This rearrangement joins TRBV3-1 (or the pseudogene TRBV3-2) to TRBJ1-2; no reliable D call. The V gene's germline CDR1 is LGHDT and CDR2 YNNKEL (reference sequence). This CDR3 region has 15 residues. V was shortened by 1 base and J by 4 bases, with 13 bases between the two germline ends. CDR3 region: CASSQVVTSGYGYTF. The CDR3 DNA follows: TGTGCCAGCAGCCAAGTGGTCACATCGGGCTATGGCTACACCTTC.

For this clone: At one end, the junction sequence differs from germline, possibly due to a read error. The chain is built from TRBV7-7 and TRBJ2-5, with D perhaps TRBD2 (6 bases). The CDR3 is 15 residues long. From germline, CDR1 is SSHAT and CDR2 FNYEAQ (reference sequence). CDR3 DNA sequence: TGTGCTAGCAGCCGTTTGGAGGGAAGCCAAGAGACCCAGTACTTC. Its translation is CASSRLEGSQETQYF.

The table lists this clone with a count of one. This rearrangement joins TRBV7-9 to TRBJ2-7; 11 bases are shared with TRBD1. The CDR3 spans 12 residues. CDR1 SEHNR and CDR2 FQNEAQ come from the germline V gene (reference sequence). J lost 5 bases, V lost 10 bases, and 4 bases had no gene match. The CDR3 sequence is CATGTGGDEQYF. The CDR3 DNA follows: TGTGCCACCGGGACAGGGGGGGACGAGCAGTACTTC.

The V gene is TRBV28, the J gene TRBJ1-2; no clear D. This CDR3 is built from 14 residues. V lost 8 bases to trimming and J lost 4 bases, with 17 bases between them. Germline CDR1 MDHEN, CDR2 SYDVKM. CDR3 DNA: TGTGCCAGCGACGCACCCGGGTTCCCCTATGGCTACACCTTC. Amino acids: CASDAPGFPYGYTF.

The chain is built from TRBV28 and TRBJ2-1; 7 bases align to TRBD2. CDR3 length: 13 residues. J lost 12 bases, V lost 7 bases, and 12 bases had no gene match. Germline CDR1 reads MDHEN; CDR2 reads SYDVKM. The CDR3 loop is CASKKAGLPVQFF. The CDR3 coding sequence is TGTGCCAGCAAAAAAGCGGGACTTCCCGTGCAGTTCTTC.

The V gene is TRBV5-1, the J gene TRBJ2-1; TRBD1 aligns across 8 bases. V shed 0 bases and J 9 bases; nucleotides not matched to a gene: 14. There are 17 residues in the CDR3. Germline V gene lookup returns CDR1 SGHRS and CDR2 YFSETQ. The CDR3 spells CASSLGALGTGTGEQFF. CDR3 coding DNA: TGCGCCAGCAGCTTGGGGGCCTTGGGGACAGGCACGGGTGAGCAGTTCTTC. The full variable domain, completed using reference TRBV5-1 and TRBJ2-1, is KAGVTQTPRYLIKTRGQQVTLSCSPISGHRSVSWYQQTPGQGLQFLFEYFSETQRNKGNFPGRFSGRQFSNSRSEMNVSTLELGDSALYLCASSLGALGTGTGEQFFGPGTRLTVL.

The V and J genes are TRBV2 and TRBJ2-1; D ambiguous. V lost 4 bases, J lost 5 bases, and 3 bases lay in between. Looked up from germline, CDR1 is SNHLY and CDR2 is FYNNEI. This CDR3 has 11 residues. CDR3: CASSGHNEQFF. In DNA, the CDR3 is TGTGCCAGCAGTGGGCACAATGAGCAGTTCTTC.

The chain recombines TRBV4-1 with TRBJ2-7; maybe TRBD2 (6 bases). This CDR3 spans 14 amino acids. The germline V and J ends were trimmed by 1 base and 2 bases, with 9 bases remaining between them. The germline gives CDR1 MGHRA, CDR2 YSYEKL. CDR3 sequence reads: CASSQGGVTYEQYF. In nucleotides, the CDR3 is TGCGCCAGCAGCCAAGGGGGGGTCACCTACGAGCAGTACTTC.

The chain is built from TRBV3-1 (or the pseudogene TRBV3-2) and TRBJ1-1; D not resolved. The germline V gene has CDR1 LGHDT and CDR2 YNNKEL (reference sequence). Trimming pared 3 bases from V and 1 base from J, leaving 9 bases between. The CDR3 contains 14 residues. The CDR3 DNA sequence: TGTGCCAGCAGCCACGGTCTGAAGAACACTGAAGCTTTCTTT. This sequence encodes CASSHGLKNTEAFF.

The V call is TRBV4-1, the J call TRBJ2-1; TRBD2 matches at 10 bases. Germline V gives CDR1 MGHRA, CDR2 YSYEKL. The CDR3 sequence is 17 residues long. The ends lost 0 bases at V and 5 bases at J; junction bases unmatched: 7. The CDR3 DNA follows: TGCGCCAGCAGCCAAGAAGCCGCTAGCGGGAGCGACAATGAGCAGTTCTTC. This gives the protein CASSQEAASGSDNEQFF.

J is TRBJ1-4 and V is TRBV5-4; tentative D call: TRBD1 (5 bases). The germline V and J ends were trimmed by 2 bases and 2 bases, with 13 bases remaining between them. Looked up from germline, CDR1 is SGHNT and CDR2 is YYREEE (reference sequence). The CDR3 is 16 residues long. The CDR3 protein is CASSFNAGRTNEKLFF. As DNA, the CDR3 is TGTGCCAGCAGCTTCAATGCAGGGCGCACTAATGAAAAACTGTTTTTT.

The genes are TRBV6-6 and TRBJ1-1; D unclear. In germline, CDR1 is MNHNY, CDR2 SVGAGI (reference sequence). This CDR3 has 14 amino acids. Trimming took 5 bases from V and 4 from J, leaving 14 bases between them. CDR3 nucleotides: TGTGCCAGCAGTCAGTTAAGTGCAGTCACTGAAGCTTTCTTT. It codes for CASSQLSAVTEAFF.

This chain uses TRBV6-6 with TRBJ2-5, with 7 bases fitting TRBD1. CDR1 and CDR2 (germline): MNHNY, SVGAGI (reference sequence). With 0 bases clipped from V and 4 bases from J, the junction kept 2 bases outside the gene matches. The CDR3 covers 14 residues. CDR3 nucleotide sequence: TGTGCCAGCAGTTACTCTCCAGGGGGAGAGACCCAGTACTTC. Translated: CASSYSPGGETQYF.